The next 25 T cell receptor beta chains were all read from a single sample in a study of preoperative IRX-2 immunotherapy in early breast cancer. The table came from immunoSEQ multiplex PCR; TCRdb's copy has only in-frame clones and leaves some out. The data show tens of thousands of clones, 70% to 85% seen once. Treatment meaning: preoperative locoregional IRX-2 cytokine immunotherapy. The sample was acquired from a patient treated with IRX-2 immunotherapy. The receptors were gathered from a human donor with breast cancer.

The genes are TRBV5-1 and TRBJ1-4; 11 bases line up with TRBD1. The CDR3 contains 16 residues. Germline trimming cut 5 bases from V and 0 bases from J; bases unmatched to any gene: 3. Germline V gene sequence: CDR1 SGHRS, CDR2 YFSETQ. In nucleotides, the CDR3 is TGCGCCAGCAGAACGGGACAGGGGGCAACTAATGAAAAACTGTTTTTT. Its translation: CASRTGQGATNEKLFF.

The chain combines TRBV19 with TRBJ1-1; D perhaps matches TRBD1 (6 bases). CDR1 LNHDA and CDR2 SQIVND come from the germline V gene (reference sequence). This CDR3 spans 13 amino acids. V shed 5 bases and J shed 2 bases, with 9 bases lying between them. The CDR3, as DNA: TGTGCCAGTAGTGCAGGGGTTAACACTGAAGCTTTCTTT. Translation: CASSAGVNTEAFF.

The CDR3 DNA sequence: TGTGCCAGCTCCCTAACTTCCTACGAGCAGTACTTC. Its protein product is CASSLTSYEQYF. The rearrangement uses TRBV18 and TRBJ2-7; D is undetermined. Germline values: CDR1 KGHSH, CDR2 LQKENI. The V gene lost 6 bases and the J gene lost 1 base, with 7 bases spanning the gap. This CDR3 has 12 residues.

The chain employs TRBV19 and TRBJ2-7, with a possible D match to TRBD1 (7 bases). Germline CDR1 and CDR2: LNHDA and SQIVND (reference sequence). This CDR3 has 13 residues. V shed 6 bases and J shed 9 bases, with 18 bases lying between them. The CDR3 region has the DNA TGTGCCAGTAGCCAGGGAGGCAGGGGGGCGCAGTACTTC. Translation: CASSQGGRGAQYF.

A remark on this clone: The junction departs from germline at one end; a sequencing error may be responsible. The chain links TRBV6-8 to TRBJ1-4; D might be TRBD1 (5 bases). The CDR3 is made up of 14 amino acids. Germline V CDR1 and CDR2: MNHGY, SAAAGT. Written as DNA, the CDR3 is TGTGCCAGCCGACAGATAGCAACTAATAAAAAACTGTTTTTT. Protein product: CASRQIATNKKLFF.

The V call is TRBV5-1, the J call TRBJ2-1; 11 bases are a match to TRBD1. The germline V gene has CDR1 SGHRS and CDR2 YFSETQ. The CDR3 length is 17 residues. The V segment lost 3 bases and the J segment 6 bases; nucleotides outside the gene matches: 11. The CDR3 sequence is CASSSRPGTGGANEQFF. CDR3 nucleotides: TGCGCCAGCAGCTCCCGTCCCGGGACAGGGGGTGCCAATGAGCAGTTCTTC.

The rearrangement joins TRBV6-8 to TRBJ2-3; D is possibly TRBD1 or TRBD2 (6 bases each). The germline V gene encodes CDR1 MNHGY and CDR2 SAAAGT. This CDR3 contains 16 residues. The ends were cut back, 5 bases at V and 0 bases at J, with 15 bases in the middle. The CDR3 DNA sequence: TGTGCCAGCAGTACCCTTGACGGGGGCAGCACAGATACGCAGTATTTT. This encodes CASSTLDGGSTDTQYF.

This CDR3 is CASSSTQLPGQTNTGELFF. In nucleotides, the CDR3 is TGTGCCAGCAGCTCGACGCAATTACCGGGACAGACGAACACCGGGGAGCTGTTTTTT. The gene calls are TRBV11-3 and TRBJ2-2; TRBD1 matches 7 bases. V shed 4 bases, J shed 0 bases, and the junction held 14 bases outside the gene matches. The CDR3 spans 19 residues. Germline V gene data show CDR1 as SGHNT and CDR2 as YENEEA.

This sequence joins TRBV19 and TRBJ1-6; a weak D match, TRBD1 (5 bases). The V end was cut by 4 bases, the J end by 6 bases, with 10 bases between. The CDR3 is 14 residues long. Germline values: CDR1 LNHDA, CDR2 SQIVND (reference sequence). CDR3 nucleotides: TGTGCCAGTAGTACCGGGACTTTTAATTCACCCCTCCACTTT. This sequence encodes CASSTGTFNSPLHF.

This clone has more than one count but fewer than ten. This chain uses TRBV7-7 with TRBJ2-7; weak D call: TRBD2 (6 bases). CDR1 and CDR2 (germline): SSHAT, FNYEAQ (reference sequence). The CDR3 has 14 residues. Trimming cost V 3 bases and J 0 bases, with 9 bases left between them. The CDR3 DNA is TGTGCCAGCAGCTTCCCGGGAGCCTCCTACGAGCAGTACTTC. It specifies CASSFPGASYEQYF.

CDR3 DNA sequence: TGTGCCAGCAGTGTTCGTTCCACAGGGGGGACCAATGAGCAGTTCTTC. Translation gives CASSVRSTGGTNEQFF. The chain joins TRBV22-1 to TRBJ2-1; the DNA was not used to check the table's D call, TRBD1. TRBV22-1 is recorded as a pseudogene. The CDR3 is made up of 16 amino acids.

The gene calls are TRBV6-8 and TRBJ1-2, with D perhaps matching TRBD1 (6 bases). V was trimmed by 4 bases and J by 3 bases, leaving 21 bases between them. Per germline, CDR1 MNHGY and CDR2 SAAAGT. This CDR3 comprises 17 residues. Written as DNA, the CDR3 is TGTGCCAGCAGTTCCTACCCCTCGGGACACAGCGACTATGGCTACACCTTC. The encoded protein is CASSSYPSGHSDYGYTF.

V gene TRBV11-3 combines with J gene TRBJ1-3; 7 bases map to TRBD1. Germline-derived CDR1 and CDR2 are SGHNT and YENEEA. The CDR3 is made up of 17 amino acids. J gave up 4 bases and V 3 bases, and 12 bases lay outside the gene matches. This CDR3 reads CASSFRTGARTGNTIYF. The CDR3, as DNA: TGTGCCAGCAGCTTTCGTACAGGGGCTCGGACCGGAAACACCATATATTTT.

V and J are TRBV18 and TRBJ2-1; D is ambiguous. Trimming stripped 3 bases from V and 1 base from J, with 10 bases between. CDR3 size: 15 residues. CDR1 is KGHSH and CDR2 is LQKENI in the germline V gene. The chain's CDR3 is CASSPSDHSYNEQFF. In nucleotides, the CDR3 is TGTGCCAGCTCACCCTCAGACCATTCCTACAATGAGCAGTTCTTC. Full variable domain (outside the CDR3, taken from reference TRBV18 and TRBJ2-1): NAGVMQNPRHLVRRRGQEARLRCSPMKGHSHVYWYRQLPEEGLKFMVYLQKENIIDESGMPKERFSAEFPKEGPSILRIQQVVRGDSAAYFCASSPSDHSYNEQFFGPGTRLTVL.

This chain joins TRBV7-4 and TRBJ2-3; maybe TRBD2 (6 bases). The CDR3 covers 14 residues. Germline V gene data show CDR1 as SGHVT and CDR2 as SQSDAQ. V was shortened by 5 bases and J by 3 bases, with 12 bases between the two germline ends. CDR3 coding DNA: TGTGCCAGCAGCCAAGTGGCGGGGACAGATACGCAGTATTTT. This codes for CASSQVAGTDTQYF.

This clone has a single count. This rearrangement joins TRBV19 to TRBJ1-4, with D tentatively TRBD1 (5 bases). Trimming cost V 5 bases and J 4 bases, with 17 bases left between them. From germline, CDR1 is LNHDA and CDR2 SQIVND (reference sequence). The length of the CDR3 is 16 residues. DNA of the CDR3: TGTGCCAGTAGTGAGGGAAGAGGGGCCCATAATGAAAAACTGTTTTTT. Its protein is CASSEGRGAHNEKLFF.

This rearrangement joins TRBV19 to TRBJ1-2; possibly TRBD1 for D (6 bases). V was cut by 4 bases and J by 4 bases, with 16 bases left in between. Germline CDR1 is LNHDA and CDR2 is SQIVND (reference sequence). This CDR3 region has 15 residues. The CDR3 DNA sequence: TGTGCCAGTAGTACAGGGACATGGGGGACCTATGGCTACACCTTC. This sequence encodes CASSTGTWGTYGYTF.

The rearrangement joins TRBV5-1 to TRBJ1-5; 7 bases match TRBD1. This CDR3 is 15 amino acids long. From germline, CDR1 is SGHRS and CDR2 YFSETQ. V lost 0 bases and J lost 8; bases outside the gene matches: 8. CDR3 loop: CASSLGQGVAEPQHF. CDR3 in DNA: TGCGCCAGCAGCTTGGGACAGGGTGTCGCAGAGCCCCAGCATTTT.

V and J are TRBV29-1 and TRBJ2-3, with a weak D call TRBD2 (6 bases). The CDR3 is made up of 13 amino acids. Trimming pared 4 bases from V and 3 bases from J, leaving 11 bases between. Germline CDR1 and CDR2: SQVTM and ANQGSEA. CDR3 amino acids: CSVGGGLTDTQYF. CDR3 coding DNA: TGCAGCGTTGGGGGAGGTCTGACAGATACGCAGTATTTT.

The CDR3 coding sequence is TGCGCCAGCAGCATACGGGGGGTTATTTTGGAGACCCAGTACTTC. Translation: CASSIRGVILETQYF. V and J are TRBV5-1 and TRBJ2-5; 7 bases fit TRBD2. V trimming: 4 bases; J trimming: 5 bases; junction bases outside the gene matches: 11. There are 15 residues in the CDR3. CDR1 is SGHRS and CDR2 is YFSETQ in the germline V gene.

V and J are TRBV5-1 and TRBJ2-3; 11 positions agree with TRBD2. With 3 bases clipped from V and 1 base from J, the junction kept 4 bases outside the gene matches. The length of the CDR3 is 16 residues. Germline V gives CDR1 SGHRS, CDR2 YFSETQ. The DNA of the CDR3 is TGCGCCAGCAGCTCGTTAGCGGGAGGGGGCACAGATACGCAGTATTTT. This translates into CASSSLAGGGTDTQYF.

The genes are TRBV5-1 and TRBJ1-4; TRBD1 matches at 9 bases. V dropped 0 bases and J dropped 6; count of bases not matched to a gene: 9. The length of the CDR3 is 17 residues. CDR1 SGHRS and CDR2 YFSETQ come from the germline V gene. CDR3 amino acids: CASSLASRDRVDEKLFF. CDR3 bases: TGCGCCAGCAGCTTGGCCAGTCGGGACAGGGTGGATGAAAAACTGTTTTTT.

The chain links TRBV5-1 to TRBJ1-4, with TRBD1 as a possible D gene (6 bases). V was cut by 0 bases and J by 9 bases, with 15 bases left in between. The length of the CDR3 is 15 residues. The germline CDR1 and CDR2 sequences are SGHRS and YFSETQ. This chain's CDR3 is CASSLGQDQGKKLFF. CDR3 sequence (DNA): TGCGCCAGCAGCTTGGGACAGGACCAGGGCAAAAAACTGTTTTTT. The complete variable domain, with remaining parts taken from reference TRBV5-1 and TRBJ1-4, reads KAGVTQTPRYLIKTRGQQVTLSCSPISGHRSVSWYQQTPGQGLQFLFEYFSETQRNKGNFPGRFSGRQFSNSRSEMNVSTLELGDSALYLCASSLGQDQGKKLFFGSGTQLSVL.

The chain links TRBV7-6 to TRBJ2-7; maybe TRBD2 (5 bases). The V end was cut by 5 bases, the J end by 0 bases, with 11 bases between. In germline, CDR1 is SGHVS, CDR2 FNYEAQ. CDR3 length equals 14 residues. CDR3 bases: TGTGCCAGCAGCGCCCCTGGACTCTCCTACGAGCAGTACTTC. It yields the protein CASSAPGLSYEQYF.

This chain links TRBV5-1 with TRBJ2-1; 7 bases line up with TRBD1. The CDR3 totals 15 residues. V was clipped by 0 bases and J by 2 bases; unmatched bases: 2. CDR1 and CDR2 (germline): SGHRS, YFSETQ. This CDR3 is CASSLEGAAYNEQFF. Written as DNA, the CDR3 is TGCGCCAGCAGCTTGGAGGGGGCCGCCTACAATGAGCAGTTCTTC.